This TCR beta chain was recorded in a study of cytomegalovirus exposure and HLA in healthy donors. The PCR had 60 Vbeta and 13 Jbeta primers. Clones were read by immunoSEQ multiplex PCR, and TCRdb kept only the in-frame ones, dropping some. The data contain some 130,000 clones, 80% of them singletons. The CDR3 is 14 residues long. Germline V gives CDR1 SNHLY, CDR2 FYNNEI. Trimming removed 3 bases at V and 2 bases at J, with 8 bases between. Source material: PBMCs. This rearrangement joins TRBV2 to TRBJ1-3; D gene ambiguous. This clonotype was obtained from a man aged 25 to 45 in good health and CMV-seronegative. CDR3 amino acids: CASSDGKTGNTIYF. CDR3 DNA: TGTGCCAGCAGTGATGGCAAGACTGGAAACACCATATATTTT.